A few counts support the clone carrying this T cell receptor (beta chain). The data are from a study of T cells in Graves' hyperthyroidism and ophthalmopathy. Germline CDR1 reads SGHRS; CDR2 reads YFSETQ. The CDR3 spans 14 residues. V lost 4 bases to trimming and J lost 2 bases, with 13 bases between them. Amplification of TCR beta CDR3 regions was performed using RNA transcripts as template. A first-round RT-PCR of the TCR CDR3 used the HTBI primer set. TCRdb re-analysed the multiplex PCR reads in MiXCR, keeping a single row per CDR3 protein. The sample consists of around 500,000 distinct CDR3 sequences, approximately 22% of them appearing once.

The sequence derives from a woman between 65 and 79 years old with Graves' ophthalmopathy. The V and J genes are TRBV5-1 and TRBJ2-7; a weak D match, TRBD1 (6 bases). Sample: blood. CDR3 residues: CASSPGTNTYEQYF. CDR3 DNA: TGCGCCAGCAGCCCCGGGACAAACACCTACGAGCAGTACTTC.